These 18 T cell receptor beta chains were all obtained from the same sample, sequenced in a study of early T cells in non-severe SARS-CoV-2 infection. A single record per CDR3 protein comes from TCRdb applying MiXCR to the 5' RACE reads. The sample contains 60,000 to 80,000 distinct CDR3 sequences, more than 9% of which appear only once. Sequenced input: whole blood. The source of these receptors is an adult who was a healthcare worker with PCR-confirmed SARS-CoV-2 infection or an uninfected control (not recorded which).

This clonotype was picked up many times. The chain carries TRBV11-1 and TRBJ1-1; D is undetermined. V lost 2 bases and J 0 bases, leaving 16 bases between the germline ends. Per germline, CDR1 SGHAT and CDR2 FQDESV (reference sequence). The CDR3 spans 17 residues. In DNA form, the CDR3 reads TGTGCCAGCAGCTTAAGATCGTCAGGACTGATGAACACTGAAGCTTTCTTT. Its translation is CASSLRSSGLMNTEAFF.

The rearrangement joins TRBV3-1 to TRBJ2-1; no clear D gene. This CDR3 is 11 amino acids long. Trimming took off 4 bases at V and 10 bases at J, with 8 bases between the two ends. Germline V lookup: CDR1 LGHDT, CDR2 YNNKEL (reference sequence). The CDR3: CASSRAGEQFF. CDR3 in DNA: TGTGCCAGCAGCCGGGCTGGGGAGCAGTTCTTC.

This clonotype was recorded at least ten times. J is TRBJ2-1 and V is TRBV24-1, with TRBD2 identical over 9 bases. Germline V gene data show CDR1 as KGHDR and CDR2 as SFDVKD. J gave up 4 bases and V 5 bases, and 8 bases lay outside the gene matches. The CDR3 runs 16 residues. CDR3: CATSGYIAGEYNEQFF. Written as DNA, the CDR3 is TGTGCCACCAGTGGTTATATAGCGGGAGAATACAATGAGCAGTTCTTC.

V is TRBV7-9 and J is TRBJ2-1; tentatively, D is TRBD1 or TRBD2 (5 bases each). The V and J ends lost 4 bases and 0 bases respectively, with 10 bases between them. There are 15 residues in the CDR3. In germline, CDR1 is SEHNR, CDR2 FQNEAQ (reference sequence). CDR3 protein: CASSSGTLSYNEQFF. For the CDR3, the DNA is TGTGCCAGCAGCTCCGGGACCCTCTCCTACAATGAGCAGTTCTTC. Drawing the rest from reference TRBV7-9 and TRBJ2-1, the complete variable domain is DTGVSQNPRHKITKRGQNVTFRCDPISEHNRLYWYRQTLGQGPEFLTYFQNEAQLEKSRLLSDRFSAERPKGSFSTLEIQRTEQGDSAMYLCASSSGTLSYNEQFFGPGTRLTVL.

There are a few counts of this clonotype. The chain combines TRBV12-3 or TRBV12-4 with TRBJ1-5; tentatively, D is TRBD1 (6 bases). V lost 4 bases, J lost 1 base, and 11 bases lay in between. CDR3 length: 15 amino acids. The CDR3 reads CASSSFRGSNQPQHF. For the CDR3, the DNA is TGTGCCAGCAGTTCCTTCAGGGGAAGCAATCAGCCCCAGCATTTT.

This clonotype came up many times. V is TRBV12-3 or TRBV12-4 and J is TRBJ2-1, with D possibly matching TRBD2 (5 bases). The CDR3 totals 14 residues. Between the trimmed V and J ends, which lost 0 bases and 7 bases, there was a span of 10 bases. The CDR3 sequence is CASSLALSGNEQFF. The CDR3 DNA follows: TGTGCCAGCAGTTTAGCGCTCTCGGGGAATGAGCAGTTCTTC.

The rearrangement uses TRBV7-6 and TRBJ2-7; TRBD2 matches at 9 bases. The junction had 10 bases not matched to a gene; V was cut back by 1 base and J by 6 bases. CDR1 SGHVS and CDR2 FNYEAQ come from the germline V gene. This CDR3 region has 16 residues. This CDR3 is CASSLVDPGTSSEQYF. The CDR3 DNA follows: TGTGCCAGCAGCTTAGTTGACCCCGGGACTAGCAGCGAGCAGTACTTC.

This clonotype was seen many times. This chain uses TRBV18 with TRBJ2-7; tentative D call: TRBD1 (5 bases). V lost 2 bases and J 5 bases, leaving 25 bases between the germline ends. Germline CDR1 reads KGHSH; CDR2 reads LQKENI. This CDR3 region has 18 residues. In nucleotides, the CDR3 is TGTGCCAGCTCACCAACGTCGTCCGCGGCAGGGCGACGGAACGAGCAGTACTTC. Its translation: CASSPTSSAAGRRNEQYF.

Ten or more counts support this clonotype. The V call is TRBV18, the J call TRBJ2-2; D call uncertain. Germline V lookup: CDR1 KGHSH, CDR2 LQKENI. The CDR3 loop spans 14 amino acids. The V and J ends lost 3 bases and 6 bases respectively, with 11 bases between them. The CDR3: CASSPSTVAGELFF. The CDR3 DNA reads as TGTGCCAGCTCACCTTCGACGGTAGCCGGGGAGCTGTTTTTT.

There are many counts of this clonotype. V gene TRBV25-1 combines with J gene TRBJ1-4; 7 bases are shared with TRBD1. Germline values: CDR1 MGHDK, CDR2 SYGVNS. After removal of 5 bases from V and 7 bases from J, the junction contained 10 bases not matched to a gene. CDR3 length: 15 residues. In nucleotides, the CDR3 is TGTGCCAGCAGTTCCCGACAGGGCGGTGTTGAAAAACTGTTTTTT. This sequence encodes CASSSRQGGVEKLFF.

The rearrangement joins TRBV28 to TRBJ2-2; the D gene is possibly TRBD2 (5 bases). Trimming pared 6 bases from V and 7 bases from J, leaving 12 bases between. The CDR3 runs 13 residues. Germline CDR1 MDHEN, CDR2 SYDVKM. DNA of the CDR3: TGTGCCAGCAGAACCCCCGGGGTCGGGGAGCTGTTTTTT. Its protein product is CASRTPGVGELFF.

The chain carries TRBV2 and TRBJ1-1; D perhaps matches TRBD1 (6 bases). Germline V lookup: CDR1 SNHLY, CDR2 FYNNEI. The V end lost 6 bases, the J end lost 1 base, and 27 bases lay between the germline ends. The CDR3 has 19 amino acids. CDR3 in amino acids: CASSPYGGRGASGNTEAFF. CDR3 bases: TGTGCCAGCAGCCCATACGGGGGACGGGGGGCCTCCGGGAACACTGAAGCTTTCTTT.

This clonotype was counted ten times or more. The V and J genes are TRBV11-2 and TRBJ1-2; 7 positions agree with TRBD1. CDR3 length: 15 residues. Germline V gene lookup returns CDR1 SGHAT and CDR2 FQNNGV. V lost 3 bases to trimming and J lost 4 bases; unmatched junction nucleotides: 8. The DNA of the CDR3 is TGTGCCAGCAGCTTCGGGACAGTCGCCCTCTATGGCTACACCTTC. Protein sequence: CASSFGTVALYGYTF.

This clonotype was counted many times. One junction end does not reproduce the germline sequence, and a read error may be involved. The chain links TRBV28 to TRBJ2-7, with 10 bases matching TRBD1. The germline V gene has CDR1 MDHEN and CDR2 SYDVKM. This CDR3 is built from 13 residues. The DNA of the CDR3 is TGTGCCAGCAGTTTCCCGGACAGGGGGGGTCGGGACTTC. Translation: CASSFPDRGGRDF.

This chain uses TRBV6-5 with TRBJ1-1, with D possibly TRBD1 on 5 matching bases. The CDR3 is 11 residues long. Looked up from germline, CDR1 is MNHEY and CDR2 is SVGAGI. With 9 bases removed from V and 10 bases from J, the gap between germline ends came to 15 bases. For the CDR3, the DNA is TGTGCCAGTCAGAGGGGCCGGGCAGCTTTCTTT. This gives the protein CASQRGRAAFF.

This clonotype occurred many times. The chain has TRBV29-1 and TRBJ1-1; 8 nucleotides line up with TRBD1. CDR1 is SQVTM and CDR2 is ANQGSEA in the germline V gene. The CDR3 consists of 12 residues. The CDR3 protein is CPGQGSKAEAFF. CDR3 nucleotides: TGCCCCGGACAGGGAAGTAAGGCTGAAGCTTTCTTT.

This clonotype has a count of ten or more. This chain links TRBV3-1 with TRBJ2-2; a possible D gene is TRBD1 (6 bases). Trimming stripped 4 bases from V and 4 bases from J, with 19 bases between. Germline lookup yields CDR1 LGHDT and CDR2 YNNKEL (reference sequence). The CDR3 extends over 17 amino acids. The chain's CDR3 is CASSPQGGRKGTGELFF. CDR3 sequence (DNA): TGTGCCAGCAGCCCCCAAGGGGGACGCAAGGGCACCGGGGAGCTGTTTTTT. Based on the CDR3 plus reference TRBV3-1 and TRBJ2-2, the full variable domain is DTAVSQTPKYLVTQMGNDKSIKCEQNLGHDTMYWYKQDSKKFLKIMFSYNNKELIINETVPNRFSPKSPDKAHLNLHINSLELGDSAVYFCASSPQGGRKGTGELFFGEGSRLTVL.

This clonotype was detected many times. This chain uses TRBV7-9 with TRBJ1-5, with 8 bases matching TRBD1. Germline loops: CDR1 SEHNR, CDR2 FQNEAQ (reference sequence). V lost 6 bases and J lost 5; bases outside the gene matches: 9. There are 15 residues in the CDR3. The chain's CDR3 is CASSSTGTGDQPQHF. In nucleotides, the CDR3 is TGTGCCAGCAGTAGCACCGGGACAGGAGATCAGCCCCAGCATTTT.